The next 17 T cell receptor beta chains were all read from a single sample in a study of cytomegalovirus exposure and HLA in healthy donors. The PCR ran on 60 Vbeta and 13 Jbeta primers. The method was immunoSEQ multiplex PCR; TCRdb's version includes in-frame clones alone and lacks a portion of them. The table includes fewer than 200,000 clones, approximately 84% detected once. Sequencing used PBMCs. All receptors come from a woman between 45 and 60 years old in good health and CMV-seropositive.

V is TRBV28 and J is TRBJ1-6; 8 bases map to TRBD1. CDR1 MDHEN and CDR2 SYDVKM come from the germline V gene. CDR3 length: 16 amino acids. After removal of 6 bases from V and 10 bases from J, the junction contained 14 bases not matched to a gene. The CDR3 spells CASRLPGQGRRSPLHF. CDR3 in DNA: TGTGCCAGCAGGCTCCCCGGACAGGGAAGGAGATCACCCCTCCACTTT.

This sequence joins TRBV28 and TRBJ1-6; D is ambiguous. Germline V gene lookup returns CDR1 MDHEN and CDR2 SYDVKM. With 1 base removed from V and 7 bases from J, the gap between germline ends came to 14 bases. The CDR3 has 16 amino acids. The CDR3 here is CASSLLGRPSNSPLHF. CDR3 sequence (DNA): TGTGCCAGCAGTTTATTGGGCAGACCGTCGAATTCACCCCTCCACTTT.

The J gene is TRBJ2-1, the V gene TRBV25-1; 9 bases fit TRBD2. Germline trimming cut 8 bases from V and 7 bases from J; bases unmatched to any gene: 15. Germline CDR1 and CDR2: MGHDK and SYGVNS. CDR3 length: 16 amino acids. CDR3 bases: TGTGCCAGCGGGGGAGGCGGGAGGGCCATAACGAATGAGCAGTTCTTC. The encoded protein is CASGGGGRAITNEQFF.

In this sample, this clone turned up once. The CDR3 DNA sequence: TGTGCCAGCAGCGCCCTCCGGAGTTTCTATGGCTACACCTTC. It encodes CASSALRSFYGYTF. This chain links TRBV7-9 with TRBJ1-2; D not resolved. Germline V CDR1 and CDR2: SEHNR, FQNEAQ (reference sequence). V was pared by 5 bases and J by 4 bases, with 14 bases between. CDR3 length: 14 amino acids.

The V and J genes are TRBV4-3 and TRBJ1-2; TRBD1 agrees at 7 bases. The CDR3 totals 13 residues. Germline trimming cut 0 bases from V and 9 bases from J; bases unmatched to any gene: 4. In germline, CDR1 is LGHNA, CDR2 YSLEER. DNA of the CDR3: TGCGCCAGCAGCCAAGATCGGACAGGTCGCTACACCTTC. This codes for CASSQDRTGRYTF.

The genes are TRBV19 and TRBJ2-1; possible D gene TRBD1, 5 bases. Germline V gene lookup returns CDR1 LNHDA and CDR2 SQIVND (reference sequence). V was shortened by 3 bases and J by 6 bases, with 21 bases between the two germline ends. The CDR3 runs to 17 residues. CDR3 sequence (DNA): TGTGCCAGTAGTATGAGTTTAGGGCAGGGTCTAAGCAATGAGCAGTTCTTC. Translated: CASSMSLGQGLSNEQFF.

This clone was seen a handful of times. The chain employs TRBV2 and TRBJ1-6; D remains ambiguous. This CDR3 region has 16 residues. Germline lookup yields CDR1 SNHLY and CDR2 FYNNEI. Trimming stripped 2 bases from V and 1 base from J, with 9 bases between. The CDR3 coding sequence is TGTGCCAGCAGTGAACTAACGGGATCCTATAATTCACCCCTCCACTTT. Amino acid sequence: CASSELTGSYNSPLHF.

The rearrangement joins TRBV7-9 to TRBJ2-3; 13 bases are a match to TRBD2. This CDR3 has 17 amino acids. Germline-derived CDR1 and CDR2 are SEHNR and FQNEAQ (reference sequence). The J segment lost 3 bases and the V segment lost 4 bases, leaving 7 bases of the junction unmatched. CDR3 amino acids: CASSSGLAGVETDTQYF. CDR3 DNA: TGTGCCAGCAGCTCCGGACTAGCGGGGGTGGAAACAGATACGCAGTATTTT.

The chain has TRBV9 and TRBJ2-7, with 7 bases lining up with TRBD1. Trimming took 4 bases from V and 2 from J; bases not matched to a gene: 9. Germline V gene sequence: CDR1 SGDLS, CDR2 YYNGEE. The CDR3 has 15 amino acids. This chain's CDR3 is CASSPGAGGTYEQYF. Written as DNA, the CDR3 is TGTGCCAGCAGCCCCGGCGCAGGGGGAACCTACGAGCAGTACTTC.

This chain connects TRBV6-1 to TRBJ1-2; tentative D call: TRBD1 (5 bases). This CDR3 has 14 amino acids. Trimming stripped 1 base from V and 4 bases from J, with 10 bases between. Germline values: CDR1 MNHNS, CDR2 SASEGT. The CDR3 region is CASSEGGEVYGYTF. As DNA, the CDR3 is TGTGCCAGCAGTGAAGGGGGGGAGGTCTATGGCTACACCTTC.

The rearrangement uses TRBV5-1 and TRBJ1-4; maybe TRBD1 (5 bases). CDR1 is SGHRS and CDR2 is YFSETQ in the germline V gene. This CDR3 comprises 14 residues. The V gene lost 4 bases and the J gene lost 3 bases, with 10 bases spanning the gap. In DNA form, the CDR3 reads TGCGCCAGCAGCCCCGGGGGGGCTAATGAAAAACTGTTTTTT. Its translation is CASSPGGANEKLFF.

V gene TRBV18 combines with J gene TRBJ1-5; 8 positions agree with TRBD1. CDR1 and CDR2 (germline): KGHSH, LQKENI. V lost 5 bases to trimming and J lost 5 bases; unmatched junction nucleotides: 14. The CDR3 runs to 17 residues. Here the CDR3 DNA reads TGTGCCAGCTCATTTACTATTACAGGGGGGACGGATCAGCCCCAGCATTTT. Encoded protein: CASSFTITGGTDQPQHF.

The V and J genes are TRBV2 and TRBJ2-3, with D unresolved. Trimming took 6 bases from V and 0 from J, leaving 4 bases between them. Germline V gives CDR1 SNHLY, CDR2 FYNNEI. This CDR3 is 12 amino acids long. In DNA form, the CDR3 reads TGTGCCAGCAGCCAGAGCACAGATACGCAGTATTTT. The encoded protein is CASSQSTDTQYF.

This sequence joins TRBV5-4 and TRBJ2-1, with D perhaps TRBD2 (6 bases). Germline V CDR1 and CDR2: SGHNT, YYREEE (reference sequence). The CDR3 sequence is 15 residues long. Trimming removed 2 bases from V and 4 bases from J, with 13 bases in between. CDR3 nucleotides: TGTGCCAGCAGCTTAGGAGGGAGCCTTTACAATGAGCAGTTCTTC. Its translation: CASSLGGSLYNEQFF.

The chain has TRBV19 and TRBJ2-1; 15 nucleotides match TRBD2. The CDR3 loop spans 19 amino acids. CDR1 is LNHDA, CDR2 SQIVND, per germline (reference sequence). V was pared by 5 bases and J by 4 bases, with 12 bases of the junction left unmatched. CDR3 sequence: CASSPHFSGTSGGYNEQFF. CDR3 DNA: TGTGCCAGTAGTCCTCACTTTTCCGGGACTAGCGGGGGGTACAATGAGCAGTTCTTC.

The CDR3 DNA reads TGTGCCTGGACGGTGAGCTCCTATAATTCACCCCTCCACTTT. Its translation is CAWTVSSYNSPLHF. The rearrangement joins TRBV30 to TRBJ1-6, with D unclear. The CDR3 loop spans 14 amino acids. CDR1 is GTSNPN, CDR2 SVGIG, per germline (reference sequence). V lost 4 bases to trimming and J lost 0 bases, with 7 bases between them.

Concerning this clone itself: Other nucleotide sequences from this sample produce the same CDR3. The chain joins TRBV4-3 to TRBJ2-4; no clear D. The CDR3 sequence is 15 residues long. V was cut by 3 bases and J by 7 bases, with 16 bases left in between. Per the germline V gene, CDR1 is LGHNA and CDR2 is YSLEER. The CDR3 here is CASSQDSSDRNIQYF. CDR3 coding DNA: TGCGCCAGCAGCCAGGATAGCAGCGACCGGAACATTCAGTACTTC.